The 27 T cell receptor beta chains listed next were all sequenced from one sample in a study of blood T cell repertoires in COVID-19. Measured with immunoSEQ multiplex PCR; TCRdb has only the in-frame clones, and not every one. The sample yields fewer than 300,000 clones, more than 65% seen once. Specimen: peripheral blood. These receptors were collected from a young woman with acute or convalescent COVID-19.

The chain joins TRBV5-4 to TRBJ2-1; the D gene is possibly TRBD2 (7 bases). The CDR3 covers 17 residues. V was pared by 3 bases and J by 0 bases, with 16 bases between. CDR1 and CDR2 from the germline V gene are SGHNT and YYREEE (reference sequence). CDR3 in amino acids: CASSWGGPGSSYNEQFF. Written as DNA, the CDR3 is TGTGCCAGCAGCTGGGGGGGGCCGGGGAGCTCCTACAATGAGCAGTTCTTC.

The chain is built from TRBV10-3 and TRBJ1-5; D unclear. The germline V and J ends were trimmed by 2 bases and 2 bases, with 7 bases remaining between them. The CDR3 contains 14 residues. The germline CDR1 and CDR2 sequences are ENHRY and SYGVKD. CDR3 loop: CAISEGDGNQPQHF. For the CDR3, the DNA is TGTGCCATCAGTGAGGGAGATGGCAATCAGCCCCAGCATTTT.

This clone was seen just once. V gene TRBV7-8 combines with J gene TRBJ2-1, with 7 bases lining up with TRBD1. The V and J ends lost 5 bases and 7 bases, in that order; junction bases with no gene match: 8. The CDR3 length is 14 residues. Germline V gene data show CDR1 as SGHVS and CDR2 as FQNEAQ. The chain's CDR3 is CASSPRQGWNEQFF. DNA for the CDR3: TGTGCCAGCAGCCCTCGACAGGGATGGAATGAGCAGTTCTTC.

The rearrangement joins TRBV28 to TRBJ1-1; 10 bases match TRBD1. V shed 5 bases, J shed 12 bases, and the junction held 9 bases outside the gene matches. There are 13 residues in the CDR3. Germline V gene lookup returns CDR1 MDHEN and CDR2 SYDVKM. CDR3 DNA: TGTGCCAGCAGTATCACCCCGACAGGGGGCTCTTTCTTT. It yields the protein CASSITPTGGSFF.

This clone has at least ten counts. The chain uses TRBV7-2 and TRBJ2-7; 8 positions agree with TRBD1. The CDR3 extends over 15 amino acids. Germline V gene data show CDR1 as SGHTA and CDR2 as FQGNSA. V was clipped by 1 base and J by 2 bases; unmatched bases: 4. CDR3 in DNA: TGTGCCAGCAGCTTAGACACAGGGGGTACCTACGAGCAGTACTTC. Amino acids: CASSLDTGGTYEQYF.

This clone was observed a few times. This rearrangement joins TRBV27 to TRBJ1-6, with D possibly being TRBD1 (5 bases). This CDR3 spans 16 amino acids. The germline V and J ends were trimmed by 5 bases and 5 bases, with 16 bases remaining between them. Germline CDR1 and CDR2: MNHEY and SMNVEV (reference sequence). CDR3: CASSTYDRIHNSPLHF. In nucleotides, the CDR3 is TGTGCCAGCAGTACGTACGACAGAATCCATAATTCACCCCTCCACTTT.

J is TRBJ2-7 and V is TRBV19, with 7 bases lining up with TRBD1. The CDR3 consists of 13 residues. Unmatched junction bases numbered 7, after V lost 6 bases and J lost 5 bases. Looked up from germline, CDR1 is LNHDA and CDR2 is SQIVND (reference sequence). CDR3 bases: TGTGCCAGTAGCCCGACAGGGCCACACGAGCAGTACTTC. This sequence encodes CASSPTGPHEQYF.

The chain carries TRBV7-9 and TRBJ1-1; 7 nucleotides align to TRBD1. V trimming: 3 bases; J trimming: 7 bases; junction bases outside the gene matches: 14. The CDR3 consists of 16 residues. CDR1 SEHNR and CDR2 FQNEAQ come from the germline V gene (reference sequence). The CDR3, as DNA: TGTGCCAGCAGCTTTACAACCGGGACAGTGGGCCGTGAAGCTTTCTTT. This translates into CASSFTTGTVGREAFF.

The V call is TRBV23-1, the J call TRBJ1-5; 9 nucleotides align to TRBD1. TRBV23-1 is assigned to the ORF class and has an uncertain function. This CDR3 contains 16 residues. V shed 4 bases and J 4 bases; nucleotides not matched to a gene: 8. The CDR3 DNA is TGCGCCAGCAGTCCGGGACAGGGTTTAGGTAATCAGCCCCAGCATTTT. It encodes CASSPGQGLGNQPQHF.

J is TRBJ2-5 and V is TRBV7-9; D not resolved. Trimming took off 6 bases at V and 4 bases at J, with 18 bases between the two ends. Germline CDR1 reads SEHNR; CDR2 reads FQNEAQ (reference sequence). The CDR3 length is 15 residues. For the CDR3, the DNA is TGTGCCAGCAGACCGTCGCTGGTGTGGGCAGAGACCCAGTACTTC. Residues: CASRPSLVWAETQYF.

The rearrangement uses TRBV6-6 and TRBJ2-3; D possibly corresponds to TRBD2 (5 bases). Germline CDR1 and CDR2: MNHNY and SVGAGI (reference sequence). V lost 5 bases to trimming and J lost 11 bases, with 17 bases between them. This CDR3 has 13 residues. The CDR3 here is CASSPGVLVRQYF. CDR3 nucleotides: TGTGCCAGCAGTCCCGGGGTCTTAGTTAGGCAGTATTTT.

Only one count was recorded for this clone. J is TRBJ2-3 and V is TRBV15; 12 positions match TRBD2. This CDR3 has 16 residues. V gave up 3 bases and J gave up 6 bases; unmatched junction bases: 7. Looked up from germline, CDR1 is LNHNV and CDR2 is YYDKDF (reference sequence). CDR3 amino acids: CATSSFLAGGPDTQYF. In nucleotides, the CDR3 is TGTGCCACCAGCAGTTTCCTAGCGGGAGGGCCGGATACGCAGTATTTT.

The CDR3 DNA reads as TGTGCCACCAGTGCCCGGATGACGGAGAAGGTCTCCTACGAGCAGTACTTC. As protein: CATSARMTEKVSYEQYF. This rearrangement joins TRBV24-1 to TRBJ2-7, with no clear D. CDR1 is KGHDR, CDR2 SFDVKD, per germline. This CDR3 has 17 residues. Trimming shortened V by 5 bases and J by 0 bases, and 19 bases separated the two germline ends.

The CDR3 DNA reads as TGTGCCAGCAGCCACACAGGGGACGAAAAACTGTTTTTT. Its protein is CASSHTGDEKLFF. This chain uses TRBV6-5 with TRBJ1-4; 7 nucleotides line up with TRBD1. The germline CDR1 and CDR2 sequences are MNHEY and SVGAGI. J gave up 8 bases and V 6 bases, and 6 bases lay outside the gene matches. The CDR3 length is 13 residues.

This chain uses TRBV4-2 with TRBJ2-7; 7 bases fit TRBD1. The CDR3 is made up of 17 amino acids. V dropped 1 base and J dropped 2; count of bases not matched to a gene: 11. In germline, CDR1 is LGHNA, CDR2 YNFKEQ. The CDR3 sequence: CASSQGGGPLNTYEQYF. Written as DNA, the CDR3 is TGTGCCAGCAGCCAAGGAGGGGGCCCCCTTAACACCTACGAGCAGTACTTC.

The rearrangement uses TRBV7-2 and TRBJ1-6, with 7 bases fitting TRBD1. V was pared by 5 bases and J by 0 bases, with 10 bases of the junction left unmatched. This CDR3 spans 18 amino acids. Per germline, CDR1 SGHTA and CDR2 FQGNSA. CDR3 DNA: TGTGCCAGCAGCCCCCGGGGACAGCAGAGCTCCTATAATTCACCCCTCCACTTT. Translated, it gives CASSPRGQQSSYNSPLHF.

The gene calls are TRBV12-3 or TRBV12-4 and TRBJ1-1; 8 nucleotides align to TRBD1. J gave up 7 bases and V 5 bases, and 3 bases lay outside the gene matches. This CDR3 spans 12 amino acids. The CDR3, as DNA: TGTGCCAGCAGTACGGGACAGGATGAAGCTTTCTTT. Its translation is CASSTGQDEAFF.

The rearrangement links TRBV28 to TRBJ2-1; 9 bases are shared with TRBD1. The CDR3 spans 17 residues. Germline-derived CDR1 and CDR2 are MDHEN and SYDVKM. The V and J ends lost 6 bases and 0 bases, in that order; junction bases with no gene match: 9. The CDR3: CASSPTTGGSSYNEQFF. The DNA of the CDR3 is TGTGCCAGCAGCCCTACGACAGGGGGGAGCTCCTACAATGAGCAGTTCTTC.

The CDR3, as DNA: TGTGCCAGCAGCCCAACGACAGGGTTTTATGGCTACACCTTC. This sequence encodes CASSPTTGFYGYTF. V gene TRBV3-1 (or the pseudogene TRBV3-2) combines with J gene TRBJ1-2, with 7 bases lining up with TRBD1. Trimming removed 4 bases from V and 5 bases from J; junction bases left unmatched: 7. The CDR3 is made up of 14 amino acids. CDR1 and CDR2 (germline): LGHDT, YNNKEL (reference sequence).

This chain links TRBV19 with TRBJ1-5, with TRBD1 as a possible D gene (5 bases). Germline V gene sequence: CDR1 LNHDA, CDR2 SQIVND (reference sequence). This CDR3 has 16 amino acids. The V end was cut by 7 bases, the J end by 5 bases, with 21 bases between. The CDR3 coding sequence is TGTGCCAGTATTAATCAGGGTCAGGGATCCCATCAGCCCCAGCATTTT. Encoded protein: CASINQGQGSHQPQHF. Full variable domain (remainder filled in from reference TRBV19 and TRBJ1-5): DGGITQSPKYLFRKEGQNVTLSCEQNLNHDAMYWYRQDPGQGLRLIYYSQIVNDFQKGDIAEGYSVSREKKESFPLTVTSAQKNPTAFYLCASINQGQGSHQPQHFGDGTRLSIL.

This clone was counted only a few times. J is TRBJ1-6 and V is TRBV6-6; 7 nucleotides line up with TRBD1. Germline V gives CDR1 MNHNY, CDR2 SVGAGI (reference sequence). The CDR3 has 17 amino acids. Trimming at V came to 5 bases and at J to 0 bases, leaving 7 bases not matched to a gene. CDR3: CASSLGTDTSYNSPLHF. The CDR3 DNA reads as TGTGCCAGCAGTCTCGGGACAGATACCTCCTATAATTCACCCCTCCACTTT.

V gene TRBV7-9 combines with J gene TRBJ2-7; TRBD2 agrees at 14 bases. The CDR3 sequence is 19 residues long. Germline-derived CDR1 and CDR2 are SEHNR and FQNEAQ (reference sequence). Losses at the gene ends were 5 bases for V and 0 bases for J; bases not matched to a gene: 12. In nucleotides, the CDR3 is TGTGCCAGCAGCGGAGCCGGGACTAGCGGGAGTCCCGGCTCCTACGAGCAGTACTTC. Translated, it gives CASSGAGTSGSPGSYEQYF.

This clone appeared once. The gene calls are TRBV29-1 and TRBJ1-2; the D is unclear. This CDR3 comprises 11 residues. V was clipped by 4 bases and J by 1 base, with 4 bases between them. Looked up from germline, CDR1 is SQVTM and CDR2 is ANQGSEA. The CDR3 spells CSVAVNYGYTF. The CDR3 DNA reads TGCAGCGTTGCAGTTAACTATGGCTACACCTTC.

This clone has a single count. This chain's CDR3 is CASSATRQGTEAFF. The CDR3, as DNA: TGTGCCAGCAGCGCGACCCGACAGGGCACTGAAGCTTTCTTT. The chain has TRBV9 and TRBJ1-1; 7 bases fit TRBD1. The CDR3 consists of 14 residues. Germline loops: CDR1 SGDLS, CDR2 YYNGEE. The V and J ends lost 3 bases and 4 bases, in that order; junction bases with no gene match: 6. The variable domain in full, with the rest retrieved from reference TRBV9 and TRBJ1-1, is DSGVTQTPKHLITATGQRVTLRCSPRSGDLSVYWYQQSLDQGLQFLIQYYNGEERAKGNILERFSAQQFPDLHSELNLSSLELGDSALYFCASSATRQGTEAFFGQGTRLTVV.

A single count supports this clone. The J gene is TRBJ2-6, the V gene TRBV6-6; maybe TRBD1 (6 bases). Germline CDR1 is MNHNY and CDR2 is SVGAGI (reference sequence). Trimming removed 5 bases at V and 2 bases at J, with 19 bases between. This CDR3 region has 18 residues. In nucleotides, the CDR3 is TGTGCCAGCAGTCGTTTCGTGGGGGCAGTCCCTGGGGCCAACGTCCTGACTTTC. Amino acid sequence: CASSRFVGAVPGANVLTF.

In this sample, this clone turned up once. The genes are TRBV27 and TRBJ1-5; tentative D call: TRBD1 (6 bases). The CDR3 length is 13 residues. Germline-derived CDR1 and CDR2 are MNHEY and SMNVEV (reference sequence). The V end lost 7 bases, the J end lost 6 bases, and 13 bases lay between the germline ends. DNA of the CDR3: TGTGCCAGCACTCGACAGGCGGGTCAGCCCCAGCATTTT. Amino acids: CASTRQAGQPQHF.

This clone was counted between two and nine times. In DNA, the CDR3 is TGTGCCAGCAGCCTACCCGGGACTAGCGCCCACAATGAGCAGTTCTTC. Translation: CASSLPGTSAHNEQFF. The V gene is TRBV7-2, the J gene TRBJ2-1; TRBD2 matches at 10 bases. The CDR3 covers 16 residues. Germline CDR1 is SGHTA and CDR2 is FQGNSA. The trim removed 5 bases at V and 5 bases at J, leaving 9 bases unmatched.